A selection of T cell receptor beta chains follows, all from one sample in a study of cytomegalovirus exposure and HLA in healthy donors. This table comes from immunoSEQ multiplex PCR, and its TCRdb copy is limited to in-frame clones, with some not included. Among under 400,000 clones, around 90% were seen once, and the ten largest hold roughly 0.88%. Sequencing was carried out using PBMCs. Receptor source: a man younger than 40 in good health and CMV-seronegative. CDR3s include the opening cysteine and the closing phenylalanine or tryptophan. A D gene is named only where the DNA matches it firmly. Size tells how often a clone was seen (once, few, many) or the class of an expanded clone, and some rows leave it out.

J gene	V gene	D gene	clone size	CDR3 protein	CDR3 DNA
TRBJ2-1	TRBV4-3	NA	once	CASSQAPDSSSYNEQFF	TGCGCCAGCAGCCAAGCACCGGACAGTAGCTCCTACAATGAGCAGTTCTTC
TRBJ1-2	TRBV6-1	NA	NA	CASSDLSGQTNYGYTF	TGTGCCAGCAGTGACCTATCGGGACAAACTAACTATGGCTACACCTTC
TRBJ1-4	TRBV5-1	NA	once	CASRGGDEKLFF	TGCGCCAGCAGAGGTGGAGATGAAAAACTGTTTTTT
TRBJ1-4	TRBV15	NA	NA	CATSRTLRDNEKLFF	TGTGCCACCAGCAGAACCCTGAGGGATAATGAAAAACTGTTTTTT
TRBJ1-1	TRBV27	NA	NA	CASSGAANTEAFF	TGTGCCAGCAGTGGGGCGGCGAACACTGAAGCTTTCTTT
TRBJ2-1	TRBV5-4	TRBD2	once	CASRPGGDYGYNEQFF	TGTGCCAGCAGACCCGGGGGGGATTATGGATACAATGAGCAGTTCTTC
TRBJ2-2	TRBV7-9	NA	NA	CASSLEAFGELFF	TGTGCCAGCAGCTTAGAAGCGTTCGGGGAGCTGTTTTTT
TRBJ1-4	TRBV4-2	TRBD1	NA	CASSQGQGEKGEKLFF	TGTGCCAGCAGCCAAGGACAGGGAGAAAAGGGTGAAAAACTGTTTTTT
TRBJ1-5	TRBV19	NA	NA	CASGRQGVGQPQHF	TGTGCCAGTGGGAGGCAGGGTGTCGGACAGCCCCAGCATTTT
TRBJ2-5	TRBV6-6	NA	NA	CASSFPSSQETQYF	TGTGCCAGCAGTTTCCCTAGCAGCCAAGAGACCCAGTACTTC
TRBJ2-5	TRBV4-3	NA	NA	CASSQMDSPEVETQYF	TGCGCCAGCAGCCAAATGGACAGCCCTGAGGTAGAGACCCAGTACTTC
TRBJ1-2	TRBV4-3	NA	few	CASSLDRSYGYTF	TGCGCCAGCAGCCTTGACAGGTCCTATGGCTACACCTTC
TRBJ2-3	TRBV6-5	NA	NA	CASSSYSDTQYF	TGTGCCAGCAGTTCGTATTCAGATACGCAGTATTTT
TRBJ2-1	TRBV29-1	NA	NA	CSVEIRASEPPYNEQFF	TGCAGCGTTGAAATACGCGCTTCTGAGCCCCCTTACAATGAGCAGTTCTTC
TRBJ1-1	TRBV6-1	TRBD1	NA	CASSSNRDRGQKAFF	TGTGCCAGCTCGTCAAACCGGGACAGGGGGCAAAAAGCTTTCTTT
TRBJ2-6	TRBV4-3	NA	NA	CASSHTTGANVLTF	TGCGCCAGCAGCCATACTACTGGGGCCAACGTCCTGACTTTC
TRBJ1-4	TRBV5-1	NA	NA	CASSPDGKNEKLFF	TGCGCCAGCAGCCCGGACGGGAAGAATGAAAAACTGTTTTTT
TRBJ2-7	TRBV11-2	TRBD1	NA	CASSSAWDREDEQYF	TGTGCCAGCAGCTCTGCATGGGACAGGGAGGACGAGCAGTACTTC
TRBJ2-3	TRBV5-1	TRBD2	NA	CASSTGLAPDTQYF	TGCGCCAGCAGCACAGGACTAGCTCCAGATACGCAGTATTTT
TRBJ1-1	TRBV12-5	NA	NA	CASGLPKTEAFF	TGTGCTAGTGGTCTACCCAAGACTGAAGCTTTCTTT
TRBJ2-6	TRBV5-6	TRBD1	NA	CASRTDRILSGANVLTF	TGTGCCAGCAGAACGGACAGGATCCTCTCTGGGGCCAACGTCCTGACTTTC
TRBJ2-5	TRBV5-8	NA	NA	CASSLGGAQETQYF	TGTGCCAGCAGCTTGGGCGGGGCACAAGAGACCCAGTACTTC
TRBJ1-3	TRBV27	TRBD1	NA	CASSPTGRNTIYF	TGTGCCAGCAGTCCGACAGGGAGAAACACCATATATTTT
TRBJ1-5	TRBV6-6	NA	NA	CASSPDSPNQPQHF	TGTGCCAGCAGTCCGGACAGCCCCAATCAGCCCCAGCATTTT
TRBJ2-6	TRBV19	NA	NA	CASYKGAGANVLTF	TGTGCCAGCTATAAGGGGGCTGGGGCCAACGTCCTGACTTTC
TRBJ2-7	TRBV7-8	NA	NA	CASSFLDYPTYEQYF	TGTGCCAGCAGCTTCCTCGACTACCCGACCTACGAGCAGTACTTC
TRBJ2-7	TRBV29-1	TRBD1	once	CSVARVDRGSPYEQYF	TGCAGCGTTGCACGGGTGGACAGGGGGTCACCTTACGAGCAGTACTTC